The source of this T cell receptor (beta chain) is a study of cytomegalovirus exposure and HLA in healthy donors. Study findings and constraints: Testing in vitro showed a few CMV-associated chains specific for CMV antigens. Some V segments could not be told apart, so they were left out, TRBV6-2 and TRBV6-3 among them. The study reported that TCR beta sequences accurately predicted HLA-A and HLA-B alleles in most subjects. Versus the roughly 640-donor mean, an Asian-associated ancestry cluster reportedly showed fewer N-insertions in a later analysis.

PCR employed 60 Vbeta and 13 Jbeta primers. Profiling relied on immunoSEQ multiplex PCR, and the TCRdb table lists in-frame clones only, not all of them. The sample has 120,000 to 150,000 clones, roughly 80% seen once. V lost 5 bases and J lost 6; bases outside the gene matches: 5. This CDR3 region has 14 residues. Per the germline V gene, CDR1 is MNHEY and CDR2 is SMNVEV (reference sequence). Concerning this clone itself: What it binds is not known.

Sequencing was done on a sample of PBMCs. The chain recombines TRBV27 with TRBJ1-2; 11 positions agree with TRBD1. The sequence derives from a female donor in good health and CMV-seronegative. The CDR3 DNA reads TGTGCCAGCAGTACACTGGGACAGGGGGATGGCTACACCTTC. It yields the protein CASSTLGQGDGYTF.